A single sample gave rise to the 5 T cell receptor beta chains below, sequenced in a study of shared T cell receptors in the human thymus. TCRdb's copy holds only in-frame clones and misses some; the assay was immunoSEQ multiplex PCR. This sample carries about 540,000 clones, 70% to 80% of them seen once, and the ten largest clones take about 0.013%. The same data also contributed to another study, on human thymus T cells.

The specimen was thymocytes. These TCRs come from a boy under two years old with a congenital heart defect.

The rearrangement uses TRBV4-2 and TRBJ2-7; 11 bases map to TRBD2. This CDR3 is built from 18 residues. J lost 3 bases, V lost 4 bases, and 14 bases had no gene match. Per germline, CDR1 LGHNA and CDR2 YNFKEQ. CDR3 DNA: TGTGCCAGCAGCCGACAGAAATTAGCGGGAGGGCCAGTCTACGAGCAGTACTTC. It specifies CASSRQKLAGGPVYEQYF.

The rearrangement links TRBV7-8 to TRBJ2-7; 12 positions match TRBD2. CDR3 size: 18 residues. Germline CDR1 and CDR2: SGHVS and FQNEAQ. J lost 0 bases, V lost 2 bases, and 8 bases had no gene match. The CDR3, as DNA: TGTGCCAGCAGCTTACTACTAGCGGGGGGACGGGCCTCCTACGAGCAGTACTTC. Amino acid sequence: CASSLLLAGGRASYEQYF.

V is TRBV28 and J is TRBJ1-5; no clear D. The CDR3 extends over 16 amino acids. Deletions cut 6 bases from V and 2 bases from J, with 17 bases between. Germline V gene data show CDR1 as MDHEN and CDR2 as SYDVKM. The CDR3 DNA reads as TGTGCCAGCAGCCCCGGTTGGGCAGGCCGCAATCAGCCCCAGCATTTT. Translating gives CASSPGWAGRNQPQHF.

In this sample, this clone turned up once. The chain combines TRBV7-9 with TRBJ2-2; D not certain. The V gene lost 1 base and the J gene lost 2 bases, with 14 bases spanning the gap. Germline CDR1 and CDR2: SEHNR and FQNEAQ (reference sequence). The CDR3 totals 17 residues. This chain's CDR3 is CASSLVRFCGNTGELFF. In DNA form, the CDR3 reads TGTGCCAGCAGCTTAGTCCGGTTCTGCGGAAACACCGGGGAGCTGTTTTTT.

The rearrangement links TRBV6-1 to TRBJ1-2; D gene uncertain. The CDR3 sequence is 13 residues long. The V end was cut by 6 bases, the J end by 8 bases, with 16 bases between. Germline loops: CDR1 MNHNS, CDR2 SASEGT. The CDR3 region is CASSPAGGSGYTF. Written as DNA, the CDR3 is TGTGCCAGCAGCCCTGCGGGAGGAAGCGGCTACACCTTC.